This passage covers 17 T cell receptor beta chains from one sample sequenced in a study of blood T cell repertoires in COVID-19. Here immunoSEQ multiplex PCR was the method, and the copy in TCRdb shows in-frame clones only, minus some. The sample records approximately 100,000 clones, around 84% being singletons. The material sequenced was peripheral blood. These receptors were taken from an elderly woman with active or convalescent COVID-19.

The chain joins TRBV6-5 to TRBJ1-6; TRBD1 might be the D (5 bases). The CDR3 length is 16 residues. V was trimmed by 0 bases and J by 6 bases, leaving 12 bases between them. Germline loops: CDR1 MNHEY, CDR2 SVGAGI. CDR3 sequence: CASSYSDIWVNSPLHF. The CDR3 DNA reads as TGTGCCAGCAGTTACTCGGACATATGGGTTAATTCACCCCTCCACTTT.

The chain combines TRBV7-2 with TRBJ1-5; TRBD1 matches 8 bases. Per the germline V gene, CDR1 is SGHTA and CDR2 is FQGNSA. This CDR3 has 14 residues. With V trimmed by 5 bases and J by 6 bases, 6 bases remained unmatched. CDR3 protein: CASSKTGVSQPQHF. CDR3 nucleotide sequence: TGTGCCAGCAGCAAGACAGGGGTAAGTCAGCCCCAGCATTTT.

This chain joins TRBV5-1 and TRBJ2-7, with a tentative D call TRBD1 (6 bases). The length of the CDR3 is 15 residues. In germline, CDR1 is SGHRS, CDR2 YFSETQ. Trimming removed 0 bases from V and 3 bases from J, with 13 bases in between. The CDR3 is CASSLGQGIIYEQYF. In DNA, the CDR3 is TGCGCCAGCAGCTTGGGGCAGGGGATAATCTACGAGCAGTACTTC.

Concerning this clone: This specimen includes other DNA sequences encoding the same CDR3. Here the CDR3 reads CASSPWTGTDTQYF. CDR3 DNA: TGTGCCAGCAGTCCTTGGACAGGCACAGATACGCAGTATTTT. This sequence joins TRBV5-4 and TRBJ2-3; perhaps TRBD1 as D (6 bases). This CDR3 region has 14 residues. Germline V gives CDR1 SGHNT, CDR2 YYREEE (reference sequence). V was cut by 5 bases and J by 1 base, with 11 bases left in between.

This clone has more than one count but fewer than ten. The chain has TRBV11-2 and TRBJ1-5; D is perhaps TRBD1 (5 bases). CDR1 is SGHAT, CDR2 FQNNGV, per germline. Trimming removed 5 bases at V and 3 bases at J, with 8 bases between. This CDR3 is 13 amino acids long. CDR3 bases: TGTGCCAGCAGCACAGGAATCAATCAGCCCCAGCATTTT. Translation gives CASSTGINQPQHF.

This clone was recorded once. The chain is built from TRBV3-1 (or the pseudogene TRBV3-2) and TRBJ2-3, with 8 positions matching TRBD2. Germline values: CDR1 LGHDT, CDR2 YNNKEL (reference sequence). Trimming took 3 bases from V and 2 from J; bases not matched to a gene: 4. The CDR3 spans 15 residues. CDR3 protein: CASSHWREDTDTQYF. For the CDR3, the DNA is TGTGCCAGCAGCCATTGGCGGGAGGACACAGATACGCAGTATTTT.

In its sample, this clone was seen once. V usage is TRBV28 and J usage is TRBJ1-1; D not resolved. Trimming pared 5 bases from V and 0 bases from J, leaving 10 bases between. Per the germline V gene, CDR1 is MDHEN and CDR2 is SYDVKM. CDR3 length: 14 amino acids. The CDR3, as DNA: TGTGCCAGCAGTCCTGGGCCCATGAACACTGAAGCTTTCTTT. Its protein product is CASSPGPMNTEAFF.

This chain links TRBV3-1 (or the pseudogene TRBV3-2) with TRBJ1-1; maybe TRBD1 (6 bases). The CDR3 consists of 14 residues. CDR1 is LGHDT and CDR2 is YNNKEL in the germline V gene (reference sequence). V shed 8 bases and J shed 0 bases, with 13 bases lying between them. This chain's CDR3 is CASGGGWLNTEAFF. DNA of the CDR3: TGTGCCAGCGGGGGGGGCTGGTTGAACACTGAAGCTTTCTTT.

The chain recombines TRBV5-4 with TRBJ1-4; no reliable D call. The CDR3 is made up of 13 amino acids. Germline V lookup: CDR1 SGHNT, CDR2 YYREEE (reference sequence). The ends were cut back, 5 bases at V and 4 bases at J, with 9 bases in the middle. The CDR3 region has the DNA TGTGCCAGCAGTCCGAACAGTAATGAAAAACTGTTTTTT. It codes for CASSPNSNEKLFF. Looking up the rest from reference TRBV5-4 and TRBJ1-4 gives the full variable domain: ETGVTQSPTHLIKTRGQQVTLRCSSQSGHNTVSWYQQALGQGPQFIFQYYREEENGRGNFPPRFSGLQFPNYSSELNVNALELDDSALYLCASSPNSNEKLFFGSGTQLSVL.

This clone was seen more than once but under ten times. V usage is TRBV12-3 or TRBV12-4 and J usage is TRBJ1-3; 8 nucleotides agree with TRBD1. After removal of 6 bases from V and 4 bases from J, the junction contained 2 bases not matched to a gene. CDR3 length equals 13 residues. The CDR3 DNA is TGTGCCAGCAGGGGACAGGACGGAAACACCATATATTTT. It translates to CASRGQDGNTIYF.

In regard to this clone: The same CDR3 also results from other DNA sequences found in this sample. V gene TRBV5-1 combines with J gene TRBJ2-1; 8 nucleotides agree with TRBD1. Germline values: CDR1 SGHRS, CDR2 YFSETQ. Losses at the gene ends were 0 bases for V and 6 bases for J; bases not matched to a gene: 2. The CDR3 covers 14 residues. CDR3 DNA: TGCGCCAGCAGCTTGGGCACAGGGGGCAATGAGCAGTTCTTC. Amino acids: CASSLGTGGNEQFF.

The V gene is TRBV5-4, the J gene TRBJ2-2, with a weak D call TRBD2 (6 bases). The CDR3 covers 15 residues. The V gene's germline CDR1 is SGHNT and CDR2 YYREEE (reference sequence). Trimming removed 5 bases at V and 0 bases at J, with 11 bases between. CDR3 in DNA: TGTGCCAGCAGTATAGCGGTCGCGAACACCGGGGAGCTGTTTTTT. This translates into CASSIAVANTGELFF.

The rearrangement links TRBV5-4 to TRBJ2-7; 7 nucleotides agree with TRBD1. This CDR3 contains 14 residues. V was pared by 4 bases and J by 3 bases, with 7 bases of the junction left unmatched. Germline loops: CDR1 SGHNT, CDR2 YYREEE (reference sequence). CDR3 protein: CASSPSGTDYEQYF. In DNA, the CDR3 is TGTGCCAGCAGCCCATCCGGGACAGACTACGAGCAGTACTTC.

The chain combines TRBV6-1 with TRBJ2-2, with TRBD2 identical over 13 bases. V gave up 1 base and J gave up 5 bases; unmatched junction bases: 4. Germline V lookup: CDR1 MNHNS, CDR2 SASEGT. This CDR3 has 17 residues. DNA for the CDR3: TGTGCCAGCAGTGAAGGGGGACTAGCGGGGAGGACCGGGGAGCTGTTTTTT. Residues: CASSEGGLAGRTGELFF.

The chain employs TRBV6-5 and TRBJ1-1; possible D gene TRBD1, 6 bases. The CDR3 is 14 amino acids. The V end lost 5 bases, the J end lost 10 bases, and 20 bases lay between the germline ends. Germline V gene sequence: CDR1 MNHEY, CDR2 SVGAGI. The CDR3 reads CASSPTGTPIGAFF. The DNA of the CDR3 is TGTGCCAGCAGTCCTACCGGGACACCAATCGGAGCTTTCTTT.

V usage is TRBV25-1 and J usage is TRBJ2-7; the D gene is possibly TRBD2 (7 bases). With 8 bases removed from V and 3 bases from J, the gap between germline ends came to 14 bases. CDR1 is MGHDK, CDR2 SYGVNS, per germline. The CDR3 has 13 amino acids. CDR3 loop: CASPRGGSYEQYF. As DNA, the CDR3 is TGTGCCAGCCCTAGGGGGGGGAGCTACGAGCAGTACTTC.

The chain joins TRBV19 to TRBJ2-3; 7 bases align to TRBD2. This CDR3 has 16 residues. V lost 4 bases to trimming and J lost 3 bases; unmatched junction nucleotides: 10. CDR1 and CDR2 from the germline V gene are LNHDA and SQIVND (reference sequence). CDR3 bases: TGTGCCAGTAGTAGCAGGACTAGTATAATTACAGATACGCAGTATTTT. Translating gives CASSSRTSIITDTQYF.